A selection of T cell receptor beta chains follows, all from one sample in a study of cytomegalovirus exposure and HLA in healthy donors. Profiling relied on immunoSEQ multiplex PCR, and the TCRdb table lists in-frame clones only, not all of them. The repertoire consists of about 97,000 clones, with 75% occurring once and the leading ten covering under 11%. The sample consisted of PBMCs. The origin of the receptors is a man aged 45-65 years in good health and CMV-seronegative. CDR3s include the opening cysteine and the closing phenylalanine or tryptophan. D genes are given only for firm matches. The listing skips clone size in some rows; elsewhere it reads once, few, many or a size class.

clone_size | j_call | d_call | v_call | cdr3_nt | cdr3_aa
NA | TRBJ1-5 | NA | TRBV19 | TGTGCCAGTAGTATTGGGGGGATAAGCAATCAGCCCCAGCATTTT | CASSIGGISNQPQHF
NA | TRBJ1-2 | TRBD1 | TRBV2 | TGTGCCAGCGCGCCGGGGACAGGTCTCTACACCTTC | CASAPGTGLYTF
NA | TRBJ1-3 | TRBD1 | TRBV4-1 | TGCGCCAGCAGCCAAGTTGCCCAGGGGGCAGCTTCAGGAAACACCATATATTTT | CASSQVAQGAASGNTIYF
NA | TRBJ1-1 | NA | TRBV7-2 | TGTGCCAGCAGCTTAGGCGGGTCCCGGAGGACTGAAGCTTTCTTT | CASSLGGSRRTEAFF
NA | TRBJ1-2 | TRBD1 | TRBV19 | TGTGCCAGTAGAACGGACAGGGGGTTCTATGGCTACACCTTC | CASRTDRGFYGYTF
NA | TRBJ2-5 | NA | TRBV28 | TGTGCCAGCAGTTTGGGCGCCAGACAAGAGACCCAGTACTTC | CASSLGARQETQYF
few | TRBJ2-7 | NA | TRBV4-2 | TGTGCCAGCAGCCAGACTACTAGCTCCTCCTCCTACGAGCAGTACTTC | CASSQTTSSSSYEQYF
once | TRBJ2-5 | TRBD2 | TRBV7-2 | TGTGCCAGCAGCTTAAGCGGGATCCAAGAGACCCAGTACTTC | CASSLSGIQETQYF
NA | TRBJ2-5 | TRBD2 | TRBV4-2 | TGTGCCAGCAGGAGGGAGGGAGGGGAGACCCAGTACTTC | CASRREGGETQYF
once | TRBJ2-7 | TRBD2 | TRBV28 | TGTGCCGCCGGGACGGGGGGGGCCTACGAGCAGTACTTC | CAAGTGGAYEQYF
once | TRBJ2-3 | NA | TRBV6-1 | TGTGCCAGCAGTCTGGGGGCAGGACTCACAGATACGCAGTATTTT | CASSLGAGLTDTQYF
NA | TRBJ2-7 | TRBD1 | TRBV14 | TGTGCCAGCAGCCGACACAGGGGGGTGGGCGAGCAGTACTTC | CASSRHRGVGEQYF
NA | TRBJ1-2 | TRBD1 | TRBV2 | TGTGCCAGCACCAGGGACAGGGAATGGTATGGCTACACCTTC | CASTRDREWYGYTF
few | TRBJ2-1 | TRBD1 | TRBV5-1 | TGCGCCAGCAGCTTAACAGGGGGCTCGGGTGAGCAGTTCTTC | CASSLTGGSGEQFF
NA | TRBJ2-7 | NA | TRBV15 | TGTGCCACCAGCAGAAGTTTTCAGGGCAAATACGAGCAGTACTTC | CATSRSFQGKYEQYF
once | TRBJ1-3 | NA | TRBV4-3 | TGCGCCAGCAGCCAAGAAAGGCGGTTCGCTGGAAACACCATATATTTT | CASSQERRFAGNTIYF
NA | TRBJ2-7 | NA | TRBV18 | TGTGCCAGCTCACCACCGCAGCCGACGGGGCAGTACTTC | CASSPPQPTGQYF
NA | TRBJ2-5 | NA | TRBV11-2 | TGTGCCAGCAGCTTAGTATACGGTGAGGAGACCCAGTACTTC | CASSLVYGEETQYF
NA | TRBJ1-2 | NA | TRBV29-1 | TGCAGCGTTGAAAGGGGAGGTGGCTACACCTTC | CSVERGGGYTF
few | TRBJ2-7 | TRBD2 | TRBV7-9 | TGTGCCAGCAGCCCCGGGACTAGTGTCTCCTACGAGCAGTACTTC | CASSPGTSVSYEQYF
NA | TRBJ2-7 | NA | TRBV7-9 | TGTGCCAGCAGCTTATCTGGCAGGACCTACGAGCAGTACTTC | CASSLSGRTYEQYF
NA | TRBJ2-7 | NA | TRBV27 | TGTGCCAGCAGTTCGGGACTGCAGACTTCCGAGCAGTACTTC | CASSSGLQTSEQYF
few | TRBJ1-2 | NA | TRBV2 | TGTGCCAGCAGTGCGTACTATGGCTACACCTTC | CASSAYYGYTF
NA | TRBJ2-5 | NA | TRBV7-5 | TGTGCCAGAAGCTCCATACAATCAGCGGGAGGGGTAGAGACCCAGTACTTC | CARSSIQSAGGVETQYF
once | TRBJ2-1 | NA | TRBV5-6 | TGTGCCAGTCCAAGGACGGACAACAATGAGCAGTTCTTC | CASPRTDNNEQFF
NA | TRBJ2-4 | NA | TRBV4-3 | TGCGCCAGCAGCCAACAAGCGGGTGGGGGTGGGGGCATTCAGTACTTC | CASSQQAGGGGGIQYF
NA | TRBJ2-1 | TRBD2 | TRBV5-1 | TGCGCCAGCAGCAGAGGTAGCGGGGGGGTGAATGAGCAGTTCTTC | CASSRGSGGVNEQFF
NA | TRBJ2-3 | TRBD2 | TRBV9 | TGTGCCAGCAGCGTAGCTGGGCTAGCGGGAGTAACAGATACGCAGTATTTT | CASSVAGLAGVTDTQYF
once | TRBJ1-1 | TRBD1 | TRBV6-4 | TGTGCCAGCAGAGACCTCCACAGGGGAAACACTGAAGCTTTCTTT | CASRDLHRGNTEAFF
NA | TRBJ2-7 | TRBD2 | TRBV2 | TGTGCCATCGATCCCCCGGCTAGCGGACCCTACGAGCAGTACTTC | CAIDPPASGPYEQYF
NA | TRBJ2-3 | NA | TRBV7-9 | TGTGCCAGCAGCTCCCGAGGTCAGGGGAGTCCAGATACGCAGTATTTT | CASSSRGQGSPDTQYF
NA | TRBJ1-5 | NA | TRBV6-1 | TGTGCCAGCAGCAAAGGGACACATAGCAATCAGCCCCAGCATTTT | CASSKGTHSNQPQHF
NA | TRBJ2-3 | NA | TRBV21-1 | TGTGCCAGCAGGAGAGGCAGGGGGAGCACAGATACGCAGTATTTT | CASRRGRGSTDTQYF
NA | TRBJ2-7 | TRBD2 | TRBV4-2 | TGTGCCAGCAGCCAAGGGAATAGGCCTAGCGGGAGTCGAATCGACGAGCAGTACTTC | CASSQGNRPSGSRIDEQYF
NA | TRBJ2-2 | NA | TRBV19 | TGTGCCACCCAGGGTGCCGGGGAGCTGTTTTTT | CATQGAGELFF
NA | TRBJ2-7 | NA | TRBV10-3 | TGTGCCATCAGTGAGTCAACTAGCAGCGTCTACGAGCAGTACTTC | CAISESTSSVYEQYF
NA | TRBJ1-5 | NA | TRBV30 | TGTGCCTGGAGTAAATATAGCAATCAGCCCCAGCATTTT | CAWSKYSNQPQHF
NA | TRBJ1-6 | NA | TRBV11-2 | TGTGCCAGCAGCTGGAGGGTTCTTAATTCACCCCTCCACTTT | CASSWRVLNSPLHF
NA | TRBJ1-1 | NA | TRBV29-1 | TGCAGCGTTTACTCGGGAGCCAACACTGAAGCTTTCTTT | CSVYSGANTEAFF
NA | TRBJ2-3 | NA | TRBV2 | TGTGCCAGCCAAGTCAACTGGGAGTCAGATACGCAGTATTTT | CASQVNWESDTQYF
NA | TRBJ2-7 | TRBD2 | TRBV7-6 | TGTGCCAGCAGTCTCGGGACTAGCACATCCTACGAGCAGTACTTC | CASSLGTSTSYEQYF
NA | TRBJ2-5 | NA | TRBV6-1 | TGTGCCAGCATTAAGACAGGTTCAGAGACCCAGTACTTC | CASIKTGSETQYF
NA | TRBJ1-6 | TRBD1 | TRBV28 | TGTGCCAGCAGTCCCGGGACAGATAATTCACCCCTCCACTTT | CASSPGTDNSPLHF
NA | TRBJ2-7 | TRBD1 | TRBV5-6 | TGTGCCAGCAGCTTGGCGGGACAGGGCTGGGAGCAGTACTTC | CASSLAGQGWEQYF
NA | TRBJ1-2 | NA | TRBV6-1 | TGTGCCAGCAGTGAAGGGACAATTGGCTACACCTTC | CASSEGTIGYTF
NA | TRBJ2-1 | NA | TRBV7-2 | TGTGCCAGCAGCTTAACGGGTGGGAGCTCCTACAATGAGCAGTTCTTC | CASSLTGGSSYNEQFF
NA | TRBJ2-7 | TRBD2 | TRBV27 | TGTGCCAGCAGTCAGAGACTAGCGGGAGTTTACGAGCAGTACTTC | CASSQRLAGVYEQYF
NA | TRBJ2-7 | NA | TRBV6-1 | TGTGCCAGCAGTGACAGAGGGCAGGGGCGGGAGGAGCAGTACTTC | CASSDRGQGREEQYF
NA | TRBJ1-2 | NA | TRBV28 | TGTGCCAGCAGTTCCCAGGGGTTGAACTTTGGAGGCTACACCTTC | CASSSQGLNFGGYTF